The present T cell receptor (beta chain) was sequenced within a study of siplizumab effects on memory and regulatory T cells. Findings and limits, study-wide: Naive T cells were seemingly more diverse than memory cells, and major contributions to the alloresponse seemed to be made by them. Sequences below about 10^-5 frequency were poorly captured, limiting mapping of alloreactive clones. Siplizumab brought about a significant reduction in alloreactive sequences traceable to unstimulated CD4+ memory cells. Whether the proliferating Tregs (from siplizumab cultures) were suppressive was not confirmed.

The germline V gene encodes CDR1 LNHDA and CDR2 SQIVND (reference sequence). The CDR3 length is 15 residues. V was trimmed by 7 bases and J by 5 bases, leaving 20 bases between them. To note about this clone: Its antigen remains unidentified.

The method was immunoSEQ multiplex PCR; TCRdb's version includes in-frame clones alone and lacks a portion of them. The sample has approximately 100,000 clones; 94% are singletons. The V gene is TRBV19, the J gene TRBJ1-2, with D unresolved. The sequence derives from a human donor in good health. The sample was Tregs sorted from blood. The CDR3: CASNRGKISMYGYTF. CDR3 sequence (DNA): TGTGCCAGTAATCGAGGGAAGATAAGCATGTATGGCTACACCTTC.